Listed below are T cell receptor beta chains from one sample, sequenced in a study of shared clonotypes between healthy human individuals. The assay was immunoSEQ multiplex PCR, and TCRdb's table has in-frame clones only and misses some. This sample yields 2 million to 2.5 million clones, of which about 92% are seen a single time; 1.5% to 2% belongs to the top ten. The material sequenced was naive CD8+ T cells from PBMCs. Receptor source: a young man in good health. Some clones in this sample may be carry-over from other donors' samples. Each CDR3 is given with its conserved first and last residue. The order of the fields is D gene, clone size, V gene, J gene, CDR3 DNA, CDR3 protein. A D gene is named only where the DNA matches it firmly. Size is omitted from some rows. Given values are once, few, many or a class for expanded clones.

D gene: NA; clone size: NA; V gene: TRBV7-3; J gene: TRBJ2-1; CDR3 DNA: TGTGCCAGCAGCTTAACCGGGGCCGGGGGATACAATGAGCAGTTCTTC; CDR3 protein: CASSLTGAGGYNEQFF
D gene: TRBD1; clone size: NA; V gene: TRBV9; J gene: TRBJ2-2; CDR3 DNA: TGTGCCAGCAGCGTAGACAGACAGGGTGGGACCGGGGAGCTGTTTTTT; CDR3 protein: CASSVDRQGGTGELFF
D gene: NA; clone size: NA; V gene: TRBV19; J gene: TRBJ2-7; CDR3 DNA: TGTGCCGCATCGGCCTTTGGGGACCCCTACGAGCAGTACTTC; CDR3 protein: CAASAFGDPYEQYF
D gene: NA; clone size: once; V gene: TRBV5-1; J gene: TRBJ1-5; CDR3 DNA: TGCGCCAGCAGCTTAGGGACGGACCACAATCAGCCCCAGCATTTT; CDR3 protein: CASSLGTDHNQPQHF
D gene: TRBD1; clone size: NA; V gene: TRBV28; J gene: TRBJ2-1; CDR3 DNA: TGTGCCAGCAGTTTCCATCCCGGGGGTGATACAGGGGGCATATATGAGCAGTTCTTC; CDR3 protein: CASSFHPGGDTGGIYEQFF
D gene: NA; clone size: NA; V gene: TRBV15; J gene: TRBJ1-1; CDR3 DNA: TGTGCCACCACCCGGGCCGAAAGCACTGAAGCTTTCTTT; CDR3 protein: CATTRAESTEAFF
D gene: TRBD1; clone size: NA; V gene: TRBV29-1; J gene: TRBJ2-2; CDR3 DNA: TGCAGCGTAGCAGGGGGAGCAACCGGGGAGCTGTTTTTT; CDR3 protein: CSVAGGATGELFF
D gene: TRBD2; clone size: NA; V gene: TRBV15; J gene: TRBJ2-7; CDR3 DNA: TGTGCCACTGGACTAGCGGGAGGGTTTCTCGAGCAGTACTTC; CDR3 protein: CATGLAGGFLEQYF
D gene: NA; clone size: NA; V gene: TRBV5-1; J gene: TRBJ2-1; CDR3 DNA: TGCGCCAGCAGCTTGGTTCCTAACAATGAGCAGTTCTTC; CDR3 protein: CASSLVPNNEQFF
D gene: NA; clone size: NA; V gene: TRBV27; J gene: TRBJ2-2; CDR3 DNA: TGTGCCAGCAGTTTAAGTTCAGGGGAAATCACCGGGGAGCTGTTTTTT; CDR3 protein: CASSLSSGEITGELFF
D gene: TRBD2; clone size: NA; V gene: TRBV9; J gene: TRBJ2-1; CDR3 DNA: TGTGCCAGCAGCGTAGAGGGCTCCGGGACTAGCTTCGATGAGCAGTTCTTC; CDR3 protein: CASSVEGSGTSFDEQFF
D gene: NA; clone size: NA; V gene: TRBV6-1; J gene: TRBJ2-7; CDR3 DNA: TGTGCCAGCGTTCATGCCAGGGGGGGTTGGAACTTC; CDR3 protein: CASVHARGGWNF
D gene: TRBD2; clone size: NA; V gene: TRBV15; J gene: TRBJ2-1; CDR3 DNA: TGTGCCACCAGCAGACTAGCGGTGCTAAACAATGAGCAGTTCTTC; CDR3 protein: CATSRLAVLNNEQFF
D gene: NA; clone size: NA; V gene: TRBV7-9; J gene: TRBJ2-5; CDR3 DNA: TGTGCCAGCAGCTTGCCGGGGTCGCGGGAGACCCAGTACTTC; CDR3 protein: CASSLPGSRETQYF
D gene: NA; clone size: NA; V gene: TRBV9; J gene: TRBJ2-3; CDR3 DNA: TGTGCCAGCAGCGTAAAGTACAGGAGCACAGATACGCAGTATTTT; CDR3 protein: CASSVKYRSTDTQYF
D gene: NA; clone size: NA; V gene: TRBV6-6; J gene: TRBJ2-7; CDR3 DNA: TGTGCCAGCAGCCCCTACCCAAGGGACCCCCTTCTGCAGCAGTACTTC; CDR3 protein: CASSPYPRDPLLQQYF
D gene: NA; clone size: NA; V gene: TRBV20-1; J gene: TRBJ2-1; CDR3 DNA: TGCAGTGCCCCACCCGGGACTTCAGGGTTCTTC; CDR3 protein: CSAPPGTSGFF
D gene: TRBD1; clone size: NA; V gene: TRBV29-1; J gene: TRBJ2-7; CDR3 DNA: TGCAGCGTTACGGACAGGGGGTACGAGCAGTACTTC; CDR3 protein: CSVTDRGYEQYF
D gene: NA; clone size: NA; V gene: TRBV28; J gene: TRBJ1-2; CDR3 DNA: TGTGCCAGCAGCCTCCCCCGTAGGACACCATATGGCTACACCTTC; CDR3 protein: CASSLPRRTPYGYTF
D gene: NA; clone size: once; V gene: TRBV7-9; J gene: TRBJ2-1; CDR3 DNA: TGTGCCAGCAGCCTGGGGGCCAGGAAGCAGTTCTTC; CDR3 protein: CASSLGARKQFF
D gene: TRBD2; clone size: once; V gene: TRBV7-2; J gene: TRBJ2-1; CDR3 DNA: TGTGCCAGCAGCTTCACTAGGCCCCTTCAGCGGGAGGGCCCAAATGAGCAGTTCTTC; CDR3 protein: CASSFTRPLQREGPNEQFF
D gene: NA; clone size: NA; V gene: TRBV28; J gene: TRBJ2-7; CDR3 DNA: TGTGCCAGCAGTTTAACCGGGAAGGGTGACGAGCAGTACTTC; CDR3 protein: CASSLTGKGDEQYF
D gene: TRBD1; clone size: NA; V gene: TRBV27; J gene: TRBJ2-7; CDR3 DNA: TGTGCCAGCAGTTTCCGGGACAGGGGGCGCGAGCAGTACTTC; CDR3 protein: CASSFRDRGREQYF